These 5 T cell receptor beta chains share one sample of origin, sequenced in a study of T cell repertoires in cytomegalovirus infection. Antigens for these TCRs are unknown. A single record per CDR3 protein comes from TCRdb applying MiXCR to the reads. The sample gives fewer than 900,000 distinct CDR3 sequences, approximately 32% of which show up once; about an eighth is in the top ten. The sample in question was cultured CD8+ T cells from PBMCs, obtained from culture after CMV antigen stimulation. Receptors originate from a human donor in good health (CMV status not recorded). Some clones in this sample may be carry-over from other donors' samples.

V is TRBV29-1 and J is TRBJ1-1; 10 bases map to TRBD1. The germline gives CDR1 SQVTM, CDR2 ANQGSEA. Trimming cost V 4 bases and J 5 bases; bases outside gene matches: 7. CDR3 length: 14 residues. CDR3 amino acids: CSVGFQDRGTEAFF. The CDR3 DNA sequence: TGCAGCGTTGGCTTCCAGGACAGGGGGACTGAAGCTTTCTTT.

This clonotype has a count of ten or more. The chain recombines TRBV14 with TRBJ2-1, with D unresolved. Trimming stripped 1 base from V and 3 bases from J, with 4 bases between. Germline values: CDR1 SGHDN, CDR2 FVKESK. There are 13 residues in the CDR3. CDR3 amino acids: CASSQVSYNEQFF. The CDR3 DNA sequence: TGTGCCAGCAGCCAAGTAAGCTACAATGAGCAGTTCTTC.

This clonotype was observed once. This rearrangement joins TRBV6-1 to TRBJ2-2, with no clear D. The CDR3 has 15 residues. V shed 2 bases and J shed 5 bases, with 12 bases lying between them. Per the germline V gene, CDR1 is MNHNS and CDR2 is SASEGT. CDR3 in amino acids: CASSEKGFQTGELFF. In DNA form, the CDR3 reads TGTGCCAGCAGTGAAAAGGGTTTCCAAACCGGGGAGCTGTTTTTT.

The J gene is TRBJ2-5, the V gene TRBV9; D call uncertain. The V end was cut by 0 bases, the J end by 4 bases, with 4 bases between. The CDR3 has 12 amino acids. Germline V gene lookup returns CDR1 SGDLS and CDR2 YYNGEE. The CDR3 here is CASSVVGETQYF. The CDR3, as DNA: TGTGCCAGCAGCGTAGTCGGAGAGACCCAGTACTTC.

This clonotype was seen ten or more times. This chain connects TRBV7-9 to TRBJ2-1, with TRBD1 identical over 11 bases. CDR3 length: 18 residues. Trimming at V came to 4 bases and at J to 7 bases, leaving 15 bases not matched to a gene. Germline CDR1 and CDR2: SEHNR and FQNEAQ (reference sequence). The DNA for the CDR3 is TGTGCCAGCAGCTCCCCGAGGACAGGGGGCCCCCCCGCTAATGAGCAGTTCTTC. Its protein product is CASSSPRTGGPPANEQFF.